Described below is a single T cell receptor (beta chain) sequence and its context. This entry belongs to a study of blood T cell repertoires in COVID-19. V shed 0 bases and J 3 bases; nucleotides not matched to a gene: 7. CDR1 and CDR2 from the germline V gene are SGHRS and YFSETQ. The CDR3 runs to 16 residues. In the original analysis: Quantification of nucleated cells was approximated via reference gene primer amplification. Repertoires were generated with immunoSEQ multiplex PCR, while TCRdb's copy carries only in-frame clones and drops some. That table supplies the V and J calls and clone size; D and trimming were determined from the DNA. The sample lists 200,000 to 250,000 clones, under 90% occurring once.

This receptor was identified in a woman aged 60 to 75 who had recovered from COVID-19. The sample taken for sequencing was PBMCs or T cells enriched from blood (not recorded which). V gene TRBV5-1 combines with J gene TRBJ2-5; 8 bases line up with TRBD2. CDR3 loop: CASSLASSGFKETQYF. The CDR3 coding sequence is TGCGCCAGCAGCTTGGCGTCTAGCGGGTTTAAAGAGACCCAGTACTTC.